The entry that follows covers one T cell receptor beta chain sequence. This record belongs to a study of T cell responses to AZD1222 COVID-19 vaccine. The CDR3 contains 16 residues. Germline V lookup: CDR1 LGHNA, CDR2 YSLEER. The V and J ends lost 1 base and 1 base, in that order; junction bases with no gene match: 1. The table came from immunoSEQ multiplex PCR; TCRdb's copy has only in-frame clones and leaves some out. The sample lists tens of thousands of clones, about 85% seen once, with 13% in the top ten. The genes are TRBV4-3 and TRBJ1-3; 10 nucleotides match TRBD1. The sequence was collected from an adult in good health. The material was peripheral blood, obtained on day 0 of AZD1222 vaccination. The CDR3 region is CASSQGQGASGNTIYF. CDR3 nucleotide sequence: TGCGCCAGCAGCCAAGGACAGGGGGCGTCTGGAAACACCATATATTTT.